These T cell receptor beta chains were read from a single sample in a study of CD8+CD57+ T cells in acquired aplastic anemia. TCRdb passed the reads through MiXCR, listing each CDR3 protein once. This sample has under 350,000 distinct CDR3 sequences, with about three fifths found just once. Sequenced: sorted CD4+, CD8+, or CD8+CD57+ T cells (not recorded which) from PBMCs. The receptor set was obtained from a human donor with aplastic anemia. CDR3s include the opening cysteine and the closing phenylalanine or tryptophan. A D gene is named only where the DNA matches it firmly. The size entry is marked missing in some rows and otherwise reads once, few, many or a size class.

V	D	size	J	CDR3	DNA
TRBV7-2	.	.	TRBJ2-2	CASSLTRDDSGELFF	TGTGCCAGCAGCTTAACCCGGGATGACTCCGGGGAGCTGTTTTTT
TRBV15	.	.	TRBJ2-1	CATSRTQGGSYNEQFF	TGTGCCACCAGCAGAACTCAGGGGGGCTCCTACAATGAGCAGTTCTTC
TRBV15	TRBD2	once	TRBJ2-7	CATSRDSGGYEQYF	TGTGCCACCAGCAGAGATAGCGGGGGCTACGAGCAGTACTTC
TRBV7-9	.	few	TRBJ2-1	CASSLGGSEQFF	TGTGCCAGCAGCTTGGGGGGCAGTGAGCAGTTCTTC
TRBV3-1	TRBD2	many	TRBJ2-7	CASSRTSGDYEQYF	TGTGCCAGCAGCCGGACTAGCGGAGACTACGAGCAGTACTTC
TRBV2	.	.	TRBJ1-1	CASSTRTGVNTEAFF	TGTGCCAGCAGTACACGGACTGGGGTGAACACTGAAGCTTTCTTT
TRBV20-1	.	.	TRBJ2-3	CSARKQGPADTQYF	TGCAGTGCTAGGAAGCAGGGGCCTGCAGATACGCAGTATTTT
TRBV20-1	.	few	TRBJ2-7	CSARVVNGNEQYF	TGCAGTGCTAGAGTAGTGAACGGGAACGAGCAGTACTTC
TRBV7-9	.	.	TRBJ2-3	CASSLAPDTQYF	TGTGCCAGCAGCTTAGCTCCGGATACGCAGTATTTT
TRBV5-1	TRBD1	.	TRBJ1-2	CASSLVGQGLEGYGYTF	TGCGCCAGCAGCTTGGTGGGACAGGGACTCGAGGGCTATGGCTACACCTTC
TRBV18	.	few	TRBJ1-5	CASSPVGTHSNQPQHF	TGTGCCAGCTCACCAGTTGGGACGCATAGCAATCAGCCCCAGCATTTT
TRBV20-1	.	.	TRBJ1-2	CSAGAGSTRPGYTF	TGCAGTGCTGGGGCGGGCTCTACACGGCCTGGCTACACCTTC
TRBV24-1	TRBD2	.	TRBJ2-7	CATPNEQGLAGNSYEQYF	TGTGCCACCCCCAACGAGCAGGGACTAGCGGGCAACTCCTACGAGCAGTACTTC
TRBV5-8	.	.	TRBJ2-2	CASSRDNTGELFF	TGTGCCAGCAGCCGTGACAACACCGGGGAGCTGTTTTTT
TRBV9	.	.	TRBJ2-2	CASSVATETGELFF	TGTGCCAGCAGCGTTGCGACAGAGACCGGGGAGCTGTTTTTT
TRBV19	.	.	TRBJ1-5	CATSGGVGVNQPQHF	TGTGCCACCTCGGGCGGCGTGGGCGTCAATCAGCCCCAGCATTTT
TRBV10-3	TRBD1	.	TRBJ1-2	CAISESQGAGYGYTF	TGTGCCATCAGTGAGTCACAGGGGGCAGGCTATGGCTACACCTTC
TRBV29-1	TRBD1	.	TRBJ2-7	CSGTGASYEQYF	TGCAGCGGGACAGGGGCCTCCTACGAGCAGTACTTC
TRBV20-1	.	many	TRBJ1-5	CSARGDLLSLEAYSNQPQHF	TGCAGTGCTAGGGGGGACCTCCTTTCCTTGGAGGCCTATAGCAATCAGCCCCAGCATTTT
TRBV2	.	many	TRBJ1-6	CASATQPNSPLHF	TGTGCCAGCGCCACACAACCAAATTCACCCCTCCACTTT
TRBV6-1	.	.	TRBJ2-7	CASYGSYEQYF	TGTGCCAGTTACGGCTCCTACGAGCAGTACTTC
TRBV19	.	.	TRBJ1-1	CASSTRGVGGNTEAFF	TGTGCCAGTAGCACGAGAGGGGTGGGAGGGAACACTGAAGCTTTCTTT
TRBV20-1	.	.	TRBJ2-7	CSARDWARQGTYYEQYF	TGCAGTGCTAGAGATTGGGCTCGCCAGGGGACTTACTACGAGCAGTACTTC
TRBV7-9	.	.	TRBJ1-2	CASSPENFYGYTF	TGTGCCAGCAGCCCTGAGAATTTCTATGGCTACACCTTC
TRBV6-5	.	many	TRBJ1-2	CASSSSTYGYTF	TGTGCCAGCAGTAGCTCCACCTATGGCTACACCTTC
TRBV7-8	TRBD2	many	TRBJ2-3	CASSLGGGTSRYTQYF	TGTGCCAGCAGCTTAGGTGGCGGGACTAGTAGATATACGCAGTATTTT
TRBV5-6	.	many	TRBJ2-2	CASSLGRGFTGELFF	TGTGCCAGCAGCTTGGGGAGGGGATTCACCGGGGAGCTGTTTTTT
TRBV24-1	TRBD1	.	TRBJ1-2	CATSDVTGGRGYTF	TGTGCCACCAGTGATGTTACAGGGGGCCGAGGCTACACCTTC
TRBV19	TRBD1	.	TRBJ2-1	CASSIGWTGSYDTEQFF	TGTGCCAGTAGTATAGGCTGGACAGGGAGTTATGATACTGAGCAGTTCTTC
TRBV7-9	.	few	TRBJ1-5	CASSLAGGNEPQHF	TGTGCCAGCAGCCTAGCGGGGGGTAATGAGCCCCAGCATTTT
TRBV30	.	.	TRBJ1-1	CAWIGDTEAFF	TGTGCCTGGATTGGGGACACTGAAGCTTTCTTT
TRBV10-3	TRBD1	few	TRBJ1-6	CAIKGQGARSPLHF	TGTGCCATCAAGGGACAGGGGGCGAGATCACCCCTCCACTTT
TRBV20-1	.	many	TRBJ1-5	CSAMTARGGMNQPQHF	TGCAGTGCTATGACGGCCAGGGGCGGGATGAATCAGCCCCAGCATTTT
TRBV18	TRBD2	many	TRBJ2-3	CASSHLAGSTDTQYF	TGTGCCAGCTCGCATTTAGCGGGATCCACAGATACGCAGTATTTT
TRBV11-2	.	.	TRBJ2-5	CASSFRGWPHQETQYF	TGTGCCAGCAGCTTTCGAGGATGGCCGCACCAAGAGACCCAGTACTTC
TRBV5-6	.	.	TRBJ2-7	CASSFRRGANEQYF	TGTGCCAGCAGCTTCCGCAGAGGAGCTAACGAGCAGTACTTC
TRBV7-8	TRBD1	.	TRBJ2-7	CASRSLTGESQYF	TGTGCCAGCCGCTCACTTACAGGGGAATCGCAGTACTTC
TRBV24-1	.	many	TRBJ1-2	CATQRGTGNYGYTF	TGTGCCACCCAGAGGGGGACCGGAAACTATGGCTACACCTTC
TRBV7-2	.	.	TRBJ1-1	CASPRWQTNTEAFF	TGTGCCAGTCCCAGGTGGCAGACGAACACTGAAGCTTTCTTT
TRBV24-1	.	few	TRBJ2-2	CATSHPGQNTGELFF	TGTGCCACCAGTCACCCGGGACAGAACACCGGGGAGCTGTTTTTT
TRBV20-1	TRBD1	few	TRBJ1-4	CSARGDRGNEKLFF	TGCAGTGCTAGAGGTGACAGGGGGAATGAAAAACTGTTTTTT
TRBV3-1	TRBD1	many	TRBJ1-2	CASSQESGGAVGTF	TGTGCCAGCAGCCAAGAATCAGGGGGCGCGGTTGGTACCTTC
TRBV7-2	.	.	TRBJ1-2	CASSTRDDYGYTF	TGTGCCAGCAGCACTAGGGACGACTATGGCTACACCTTC
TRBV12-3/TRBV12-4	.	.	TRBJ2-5	CASSIGGQETQYF	TGTGCCAGCAGCATCGGGGGACAAGAGACCCAGTACTTC
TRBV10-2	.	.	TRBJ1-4	CASSVGGEKLFF	TGCGCCAGCAGTGTAGGAGGAGAAAAACTGTTTTTT
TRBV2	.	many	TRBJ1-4	CASSEAPGGGEKLFF	TGTGCCAGCAGTGAAGCCCCGGGAGGGGGGGAAAAACTGTTTTTT
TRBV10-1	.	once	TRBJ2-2	CASSERAHGELFF	TGCGCCAGCAGTGAAAGGGCCCACGGGGAGCTGTTTTTT
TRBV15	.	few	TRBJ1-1	CATSREAGWNTEAFF	TGTGCCACCAGCAGAGAAGCAGGTTGGAACACTGAAGCTTTCTTT
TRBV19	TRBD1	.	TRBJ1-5	CASSRDRDRQPQHF	TGTGCCAGTAGTCGGGACAGGGATAGGCAGCCCCAGCATTTT
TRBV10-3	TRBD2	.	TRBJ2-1	CAISAKTSGAYNEQFF	TGTGCCATCAGTGCCAAGACTAGCGGGGCCTACAATGAGCAGTTCTTC
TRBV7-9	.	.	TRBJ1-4	CASSLDRWGGGNEKLFF	TGTGCCAGCAGCTTAGATCGGTGGGGAGGCGGCAACGAAAAACTGTTTTTT
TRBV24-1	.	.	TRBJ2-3	CATSEYTGDTQYF	TGTGCCACCAGTGAGTACACAGGAGATACGCAGTATTTT
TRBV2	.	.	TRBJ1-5	CASSEGRTNQPQHF	TGTGCCAGCAGTGAAGGGCGGACCAATCAGCCCCAGCATTTT
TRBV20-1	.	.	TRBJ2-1	CSPRDLTGGVNEQFF	TGCAGTCCTAGAGATTTGACAGGAGGGGTTAATGAGCAGTTCTTC
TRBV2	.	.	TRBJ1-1	CASSEALALGTEAFF	TGTGCCAGCAGTGAAGCGCTTGCGCTAGGCACTGAAGCTTTCTTT
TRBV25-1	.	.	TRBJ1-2	CASKRGTNYGYTF	TGTGCCAGCAAGAGGGGCACTAACTATGGCTACACCTTC
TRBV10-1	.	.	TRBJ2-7	CASSDTSTAYEQYF	TGCGCCAGCAGCGACACCTCAACGGCATACGAGCAGTACTTC